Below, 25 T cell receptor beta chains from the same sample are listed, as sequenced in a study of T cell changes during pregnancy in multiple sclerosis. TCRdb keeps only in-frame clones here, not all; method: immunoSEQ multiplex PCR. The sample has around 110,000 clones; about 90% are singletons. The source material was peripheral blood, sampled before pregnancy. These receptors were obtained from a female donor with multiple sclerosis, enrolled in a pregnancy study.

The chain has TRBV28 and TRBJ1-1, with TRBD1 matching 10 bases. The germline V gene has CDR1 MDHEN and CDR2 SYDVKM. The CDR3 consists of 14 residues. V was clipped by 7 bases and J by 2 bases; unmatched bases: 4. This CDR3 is CASTRTGGNTEAFF. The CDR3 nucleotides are TGTGCCAGCACTAGGACAGGGGGAAACACTGAAGCTTTCTTT.

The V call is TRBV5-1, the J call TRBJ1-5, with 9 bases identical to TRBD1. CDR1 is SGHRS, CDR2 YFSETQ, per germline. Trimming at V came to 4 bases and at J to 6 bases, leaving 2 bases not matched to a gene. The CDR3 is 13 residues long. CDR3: CASSMDRGQPQHF. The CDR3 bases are TGCGCCAGCAGCATGGACAGGGGTCAGCCCCAGCATTTT.

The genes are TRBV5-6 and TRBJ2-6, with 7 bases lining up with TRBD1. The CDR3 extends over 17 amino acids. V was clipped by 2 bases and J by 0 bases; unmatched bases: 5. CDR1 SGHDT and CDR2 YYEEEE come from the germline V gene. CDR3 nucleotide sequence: TGTGCCAGCAGCTTATGGACAGGCAGCTCTGGGGCCAACGTCCTGACTTTC. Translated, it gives CASSLWTGSSGANVLTF.

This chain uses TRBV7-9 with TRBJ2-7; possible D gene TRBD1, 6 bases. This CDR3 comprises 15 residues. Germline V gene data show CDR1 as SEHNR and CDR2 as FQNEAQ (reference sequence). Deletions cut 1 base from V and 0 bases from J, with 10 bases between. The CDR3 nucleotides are TGTGCCAGCAGCTTAGACAGGGTGAGCTCCTACGAGCAGTACTTC. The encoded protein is CASSLDRVSSYEQYF.

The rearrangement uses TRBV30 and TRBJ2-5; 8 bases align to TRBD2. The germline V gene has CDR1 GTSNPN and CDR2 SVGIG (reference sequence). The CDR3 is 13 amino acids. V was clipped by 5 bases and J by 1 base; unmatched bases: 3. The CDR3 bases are TGTGCCTGGGCGGGGGGTGGCCAAGAGACCCAGTACTTC. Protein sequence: CAWAGGGQETQYF.

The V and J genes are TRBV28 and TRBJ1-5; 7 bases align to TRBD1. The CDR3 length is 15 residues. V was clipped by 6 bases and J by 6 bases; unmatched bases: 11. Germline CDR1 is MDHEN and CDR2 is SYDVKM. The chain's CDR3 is CASSPQTGMGQPQHF. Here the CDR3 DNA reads TGTGCCAGCAGCCCACAGACAGGGATGGGTCAGCCCCAGCATTTT.

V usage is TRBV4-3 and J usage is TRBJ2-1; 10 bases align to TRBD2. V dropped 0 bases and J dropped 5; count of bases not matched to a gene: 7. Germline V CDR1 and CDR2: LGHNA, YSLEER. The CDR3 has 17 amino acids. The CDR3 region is CASSQDFKAGGHNEQFF. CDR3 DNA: TGCGCCAGCAGCCAAGATTTTAAAGCGGGGGGGCACAATGAGCAGTTCTTC.

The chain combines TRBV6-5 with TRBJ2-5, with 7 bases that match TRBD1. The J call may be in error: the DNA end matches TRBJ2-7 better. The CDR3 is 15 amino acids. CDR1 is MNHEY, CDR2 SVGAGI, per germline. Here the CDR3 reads CASSPDRPSSYEQYF. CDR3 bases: TGTGCCAGCAGTCCGGACAGGCCGAGCTCCTACGAGCAGTACTTC.

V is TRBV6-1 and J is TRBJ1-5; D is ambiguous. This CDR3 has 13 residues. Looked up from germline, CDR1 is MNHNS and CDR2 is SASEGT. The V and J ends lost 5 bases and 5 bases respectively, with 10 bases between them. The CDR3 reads CASSRGDDQPQHF. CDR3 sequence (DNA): TGTGCCAGCAGTCGAGGCGACGATCAGCCCCAGCATTTT.

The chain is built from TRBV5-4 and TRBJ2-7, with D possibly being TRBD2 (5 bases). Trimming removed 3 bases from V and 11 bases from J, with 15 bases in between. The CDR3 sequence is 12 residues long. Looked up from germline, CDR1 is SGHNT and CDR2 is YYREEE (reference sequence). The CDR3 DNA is TGTGCCAGCAGCTCTACTAGTCTCCCTGAGTACTTC. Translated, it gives CASSSTSLPEYF.

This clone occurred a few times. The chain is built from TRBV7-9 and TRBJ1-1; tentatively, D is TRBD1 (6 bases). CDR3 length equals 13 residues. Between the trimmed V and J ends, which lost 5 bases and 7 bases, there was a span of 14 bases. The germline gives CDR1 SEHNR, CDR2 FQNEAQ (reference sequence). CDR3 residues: CASSLGGAVEAFF. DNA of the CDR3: TGTGCCAGCAGCCTCGGGGGGGCGGTTGAAGCTTTCTTT.

CDR3 coding DNA: TGTGCCAGCAGTTACTCTACGCGGAGCTCCTACGAGCAGTACTTC. Translated, it gives CASSYSTRSSYEQYF. The chain combines TRBV6-5 with TRBJ2-7; D not certain. V was pared by 0 bases and J by 0 bases, with 9 bases between. Germline V CDR1 and CDR2: MNHEY, SVGAGI. The CDR3 extends over 15 amino acids.

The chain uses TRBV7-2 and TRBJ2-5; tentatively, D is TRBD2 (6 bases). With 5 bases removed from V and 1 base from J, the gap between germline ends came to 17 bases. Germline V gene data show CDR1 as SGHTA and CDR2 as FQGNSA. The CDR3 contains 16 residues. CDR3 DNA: TGTGCCAGCAGCCAGAGGGCGGCGGGAACCCAAGAGACCCAGTACTTC. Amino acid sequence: CASSQRAAGTQETQYF.

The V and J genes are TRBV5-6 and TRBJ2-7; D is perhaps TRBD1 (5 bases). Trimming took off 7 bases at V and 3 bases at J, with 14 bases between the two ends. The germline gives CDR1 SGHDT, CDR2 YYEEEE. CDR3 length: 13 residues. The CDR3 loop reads CASPNRNYYEQYF. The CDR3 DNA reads TGTGCCAGCCCCAACAGGAACTACTACGAGCAGTACTTC.

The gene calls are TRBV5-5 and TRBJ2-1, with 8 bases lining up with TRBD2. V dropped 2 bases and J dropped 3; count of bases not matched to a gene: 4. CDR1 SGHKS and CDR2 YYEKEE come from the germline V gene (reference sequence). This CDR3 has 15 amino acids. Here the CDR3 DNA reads TGTGCCAGCAGCTTTCAAACTAGCGGCTACAATGAGCAGTTCTTC. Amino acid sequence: CASSFQTSGYNEQFF.

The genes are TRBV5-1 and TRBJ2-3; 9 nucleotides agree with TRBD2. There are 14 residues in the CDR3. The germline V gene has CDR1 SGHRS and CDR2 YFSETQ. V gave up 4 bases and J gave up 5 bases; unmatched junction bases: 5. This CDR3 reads CASSIAGVEDTQYF. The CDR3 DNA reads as TGCGCCAGCAGCATAGCGGGAGTCGAAGATACGCAGTATTTT.

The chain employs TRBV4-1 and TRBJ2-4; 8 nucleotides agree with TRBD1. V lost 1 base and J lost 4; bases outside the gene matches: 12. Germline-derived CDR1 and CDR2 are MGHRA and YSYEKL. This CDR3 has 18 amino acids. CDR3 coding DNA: TGCGCCAGCAGCCAAGCTCCGCCCGAATGGACAGGGAAAAACATTCAGTACTTC. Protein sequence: CASSQAPPEWTGKNIQYF.

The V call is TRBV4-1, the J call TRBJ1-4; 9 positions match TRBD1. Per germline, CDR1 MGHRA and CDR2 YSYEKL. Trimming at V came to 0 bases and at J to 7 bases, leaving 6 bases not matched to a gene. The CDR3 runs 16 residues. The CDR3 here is CASSQESTGGFEKLFF. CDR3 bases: TGCGCCAGCAGCCAAGAGTCCACAGGGGGCTTTGAAAAACTGTTTTTT.

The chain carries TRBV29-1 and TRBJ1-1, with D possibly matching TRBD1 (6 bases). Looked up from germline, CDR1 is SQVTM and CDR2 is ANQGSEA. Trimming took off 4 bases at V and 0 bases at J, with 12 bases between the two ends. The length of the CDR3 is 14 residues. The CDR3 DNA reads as TGCAGCGTTGGCAGGGGCGGACTGAACACTGAAGCTTTCTTT. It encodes CSVGRGGLNTEAFF.

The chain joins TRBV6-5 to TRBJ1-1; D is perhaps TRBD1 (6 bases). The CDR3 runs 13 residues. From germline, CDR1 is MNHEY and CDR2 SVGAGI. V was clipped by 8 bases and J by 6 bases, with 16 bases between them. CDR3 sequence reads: CASWNRELSEAFF. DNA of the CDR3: TGTGCCAGCTGGAACAGGGAGTTGTCTGAAGCTTTCTTT.

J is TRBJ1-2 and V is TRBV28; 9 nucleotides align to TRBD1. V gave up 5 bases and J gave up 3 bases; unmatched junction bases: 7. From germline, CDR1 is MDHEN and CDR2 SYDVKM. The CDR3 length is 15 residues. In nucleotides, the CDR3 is TGTGCCAGCAGTATTTATACAGGGGGCGACTATGGCTACACCTTC. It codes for CASSIYTGGDYGYTF.

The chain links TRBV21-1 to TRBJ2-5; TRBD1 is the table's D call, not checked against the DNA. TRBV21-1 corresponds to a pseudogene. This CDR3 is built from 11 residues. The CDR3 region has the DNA TGTGCCAGCAGCCTGACGACAGGAGAGTACTTC. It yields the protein CASSLTTGEYF.

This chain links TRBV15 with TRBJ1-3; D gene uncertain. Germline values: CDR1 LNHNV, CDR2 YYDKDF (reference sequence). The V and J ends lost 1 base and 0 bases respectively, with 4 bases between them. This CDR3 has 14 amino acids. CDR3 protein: CATSRAHSGNTIYF. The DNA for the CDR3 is TGTGCCACCAGCAGAGCCCACTCTGGAAACACCATATATTTT.

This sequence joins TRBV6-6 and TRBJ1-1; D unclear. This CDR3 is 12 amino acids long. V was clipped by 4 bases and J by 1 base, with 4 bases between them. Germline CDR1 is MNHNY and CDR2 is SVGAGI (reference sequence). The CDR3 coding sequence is TGTGCCAGCAGTTCAGGGAACACTGAAGCTTTCTTT. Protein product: CASSSGNTEAFF.

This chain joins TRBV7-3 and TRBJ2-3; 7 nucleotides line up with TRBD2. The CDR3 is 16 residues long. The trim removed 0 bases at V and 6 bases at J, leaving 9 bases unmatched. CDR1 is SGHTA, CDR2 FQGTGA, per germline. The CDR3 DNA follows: TGTGCCAGCAGCTTAACGCGGGCTAGCGGTATGGATACGCAGTATTTT. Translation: CASSLTRASGMDTQYF.